A single sample is the source of the 27 T cell receptor beta chains below, sequenced in a study of early T cells in non-severe SARS-CoV-2 infection. Using its own MiXCR run on the 5' RACE reads, TCRdb lists one record per CDR3 protein. The table lists 55,000 to 70,000 distinct CDR3 sequences, about 4.9% of them singletons. What was sequenced was whole blood. Every receptor here comes from an adult who was a healthcare worker with PCR-confirmed SARS-CoV-2 infection or an uninfected control (not recorded which).

The chain combines TRBV3-1 with TRBJ2-1; the match to TRBD2 covers 12 bases. Germline assignment: CDR1 LGHDT and CDR2 YNNKEL (reference sequence). This CDR3 is 16 amino acids long. Trimming cost V 5 bases and J 8 bases; bases outside gene matches: 10. The CDR3 sequence is CASSKSSSGGEDEQFF. The CDR3 bases are TGTGCCAGCAGCAAAAGCTCTAGCGGGGGGGAGGATGAGCAGTTCTTC.

Only a few counts were recorded for this clonotype. The chain is built from TRBV12-3 or TRBV12-4 and TRBJ2-4; no reliable D call. Trimming took 6 bases from V and 0 from J, leaving 18 bases between them. CDR3 length: 17 residues. CDR3 region: CASSAAGQLEAKNIQYF. The CDR3 DNA follows: TGTGCCAGCAGCGCGGCAGGCCAGTTAGAAGCCAAAAACATTCAGTACTTC.

At least ten counts were recorded for this clonotype. The DNA for the CDR3 is TGCAGTGCTAGAGGTGGACAGGGAGATGACGAGCAGTACTTC. Protein sequence: CSARGGQGDDEQYF. This chain joins TRBV20-1 and TRBJ2-7; TRBD1 matches at 8 bases. CDR3 length equals 14 residues. V lost 1 base and J lost 5; bases outside the gene matches: 7. Germline V gene data show CDR1 as DFQATT and CDR2 as SNEGSKA (reference sequence).

This clonotype came up many times. This chain uses TRBV6-5 with TRBJ1-4; D is possibly TRBD1 (5 bases). The CDR3 covers 15 residues. Germline V lookup: CDR1 MNHEY, CDR2 SVGAGI. V lost 0 bases, J lost 7 bases, and 12 bases lay in between. Here the CDR3 DNA reads TGTGCCAGCAGTTACTCGGCCGGGACTTTTGAAAAACTGTTTTTT. The encoded protein is CASSYSAGTFEKLFF.

This clonotype has at least ten counts. The chain links TRBV3-1 to TRBJ1-6; D uncertain. This CDR3 has 15 residues. V gave up 4 bases and J gave up 8 bases, with 15 bases separating them. Germline V gene lookup returns CDR1 LGHDT and CDR2 YNNKEL (reference sequence). CDR3 sequence: CASSPRFQTDSPLHF. Written as DNA, the CDR3 is TGTGCCAGCAGCCCGCGGTTTCAGACGGATTCACCCCTCCACTTT.

This clonotype was detected many times. V usage is TRBV6-5 and J usage is TRBJ1-6; D is ambiguous. This CDR3 comprises 13 residues. The V gene lost 4 bases and the J gene lost 6 bases, with 7 bases spanning the gap. Germline V gives CDR1 MNHEY, CDR2 SVGAGI. The CDR3 DNA follows: TGTGCCAGCAGTTTACACAGTAATTCACCCCTCCACTTT. The encoded protein is CASSLHSNSPLHF.

This clonotype showed up just a few times. This rearrangement joins TRBV12-3 or TRBV12-4 to TRBJ1-4; 7 nucleotides align to TRBD1. V lost 6 bases to trimming and J lost 6 bases; unmatched junction nucleotides: 10. The CDR3 runs 15 residues. The CDR3 sequence is CASRGDSCRDEKLFF. As DNA, the CDR3 is TGTGCCAGCAGGGGGGACAGCTGCCGGGATGAAAAACTGTTTTTT.

This clonotype has at least ten counts. The chain combines TRBV5-1 with TRBJ2-3; the match to TRBD1 covers 8 bases. Germline lookup yields CDR1 SGHRS and CDR2 YFSETQ. The length of the CDR3 is 15 residues. The V segment lost 0 bases and the J segment 4 bases; nucleotides outside the gene matches: 4. The CDR3 reads CASSLGTGRPDTQYF. As DNA, the CDR3 is TGCGCCAGCAGCTTGGGGACAGGGAGGCCAGATACGCAGTATTTT.

This clonotype occurred a few times. The rearrangement uses TRBV7-9 and TRBJ2-7; possible D gene TRBD1, 5 bases. From germline, CDR1 is SEHNR and CDR2 FQNEAQ (reference sequence). The CDR3 loop spans 12 amino acids. V lost 2 bases to trimming and J lost 7 bases, with 9 bases between them. As DNA, the CDR3 is TGTGCCAGCAGCTTACAGGGTTGGGAGCAGTACTTC. It translates to CASSLQGWEQYF.

CDR3 protein: CASSVGTDNEQFF. CDR3 in DNA: TGTGCCAGCAGCGTCGGGACAGACAATGAGCAGTTCTTC. The rearrangement uses TRBV9 and TRBJ2-1; 7 nucleotides align to TRBD1. V lost 2 bases and J lost 5; bases outside the gene matches: 1. In germline, CDR1 is SGDLS, CDR2 YYNGEE. This CDR3 comprises 13 residues.

This chain links TRBV20-1 with TRBJ2-7; a weak D match, TRBD2 (6 bases). This CDR3 contains 15 residues. Germline V gene data show CDR1 as DFQATT and CDR2 as SNEGSKA (reference sequence). Trimming took 6 bases from V and 4 from J, leaving 22 bases between them. This chain's CDR3 is CSANPASAERYEQYF. The CDR3 DNA is TGCAGTGCCAACCCCGCTAGCGCGGAACGATACGAGCAGTACTTC.

This clonotype was counted only a few times. The V gene is TRBV7-6, the J gene TRBJ2-1; TRBD1 matches 8 bases. With 1 base clipped from V and 7 bases from J, the junction kept 9 bases outside the gene matches. The CDR3 totals 16 residues. Germline values: CDR1 SGHVS, CDR2 FNYEAQ. The CDR3 DNA is TGTGCCAGCAGCTTAGGCGGACAGGGTGGTAGGAATGAGCAGTTCTTC. This gives the protein CASSLGGQGGRNEQFF.

This clonotype was picked up many times. The V call is TRBV7-8, the J call TRBJ1-1; D is unclear. Trimming removed 4 bases at V and 1 base at J, with 7 bases between. Germline-derived CDR1 and CDR2 are SGHVS and FQNEAQ. The CDR3 spans 13 residues. The CDR3 protein is CASSWRENTEAFF. In DNA, the CDR3 is TGTGCCAGCAGCTGGAGAGAGAACACTGAAGCTTTCTTT. Supplemented by reference TRBV7-8 and TRBJ1-1, the full variable domain reads GAGVSQSPRYKVAKRGQDVALRCDPISGHVSLFWYQQALGQGPEFLTYFQNEAQLDKSGLPSDRFFAERPEGSVSTLKIQRTQQEDSAVYLCASSWRENTEAFFGQGTRLTVV.

This clonotype has ten or more counts. The J gene is TRBJ2-3, the V gene TRBV15; 11 nucleotides align to TRBD2. Germline V gene lookup returns CDR1 LNHNV and CDR2 YYDKDF (reference sequence). The CDR3 runs 18 residues. J gave up 3 bases and V 0 bases, and 8 bases lay outside the gene matches. The CDR3 sequence: CATSREAASGGRTDTQYF. DNA for the CDR3: TGTGCCACCAGCAGAGAGGCGGCTAGCGGGGGGCGGACAGATACGCAGTATTTT.

In this sample, this clonotype turned up many times. The chain employs TRBV20-1 and TRBJ2-7, with 10 bases matching TRBD1. The CDR3 has 14 amino acids. The junction had 5 bases not matched to a gene; V was cut back by 3 bases and J by 3 bases. Per germline, CDR1 DFQATT and CDR2 SNEGSKA (reference sequence). The CDR3 is CSARRQGANYEQYF. The CDR3 DNA reads as TGCAGTGCTAGGCGACAGGGGGCTAACTACGAGCAGTACTTC.

At least ten counts were recorded for this clonotype. The chain has TRBV20-1 and TRBJ2-1; 13 nucleotides agree with TRBD2. Germline V CDR1 and CDR2: DFQATT, SNEGSKA (reference sequence). The CDR3 consists of 13 residues. V dropped 7 bases and J dropped 8; count of bases not matched to a gene: 5. The CDR3: CSELAGGSDEQFF. The CDR3, as DNA: TGCAGTGAACTAGCGGGAGGGTCCGATGAGCAGTTCTTC.

The rearrangement joins TRBV12-3 or TRBV12-4 to TRBJ2-1; 8 positions match TRBD1. The J segment lost 8 bases and the V segment lost 6 bases, leaving 0 bases of the junction unmatched. The CDR3 contains 11 residues. The CDR3 nucleotides are TGTGCCAGCAGACAGGGGGATGAGCAGTTCTTC. Protein: CASRQGDEQFF.

In this sample, this clonotype turned up many times. V and J are TRBV7-9 and TRBJ2-5, with 9 bases fitting TRBD1. Trimming at V came to 4 bases and at J to 2 bases, leaving 14 bases not matched to a gene. CDR1 and CDR2 (germline): SEHNR, FQNEAQ (reference sequence). The CDR3 spans 18 residues. The CDR3 bases are TGTGCCAGCAGCTCCCGGGACAGGGTAGGGGGTCTACAAGAGACCCAGTACTTC. It is translated as CASSSRDRVGGLQETQYF.

This clonotype was seen at least ten times. The genes are TRBV5-1 and TRBJ2-5; 7 bases fit TRBD1. In germline, CDR1 is SGHRS, CDR2 YFSETQ. J gave up 1 base and V 8 bases, and 11 bases lay outside the gene matches. This CDR3 has 15 residues. The DNA for the CDR3 is TGCGCCAGTACAAGACAGGGACAGACCCAAGAGACCCAGTACTTC. Translated: CASTRQGQTQETQYF.

Many counts were recorded for this clonotype. The chain carries TRBV20-1 and TRBJ2-7, with D tentatively TRBD1 or TRBD2 (5 bases each). There are 14 residues in the CDR3. V dropped 1 base and J dropped 5 bases, with 15 bases sitting between them. From germline, CDR1 is DFQATT and CDR2 SNEGSKA (reference sequence). CDR3 DNA sequence: TGCAGTGCTAGAGGGACTGGTAGGGGCCACGAGCAGTACTTC. Its protein product is CSARGTGRGHEQYF.

With respect to this clonotype: Being one base from a much bigger clone, this may be a read error. This chain connects TRBV4-1 to TRBJ2-1, with 12 bases identical to TRBD2. CDR3 size: 14 residues. CDR1 is MGHRA, CDR2 YSYEKL, per germline. DNA for the CDR3: TGCGCCGGCAGGAGACTAGCGGGAGTCTATGAGCAGTTCTTC. Residues: CAGRRLAGVYEQFF.

This clonotype was picked up a small number of times. Here the CDR3 reads CASSLLTSGIEQFF. The CDR3 DNA sequence: TGTGCCAGCAGTTTACTCACTAGCGGGATTGAGCAGTTCTTC. The rearrangement uses TRBV6-1 and TRBJ2-1; 10 positions agree with TRBD2. The V and J ends lost 5 bases and 9 bases, in that order; junction bases with no gene match: 7. Looked up from germline, CDR1 is MNHNS and CDR2 is SASEGT. The CDR3 has 14 residues.

In this sample, this clonotype turned up once. A read error may explain this, as a much larger clone is one base away. V gene TRBV5-1 combines with J gene TRBJ2-1; tentatively, D is TRBD2 (5 bases). CDR3 length equals 14 residues. V was cut by 3 bases and J by 10 bases, with 17 bases left in between. Per germline, CDR1 SGHRS and CDR2 YFSETQ. In nucleotides, the CDR3 is TGCGCCAGCAGCTCGACTATACCTTCGGGAGAGCAGTTCTTC. Translating it yields CASSSTIPSGEQFF.

For this clonotype: A read error is possible here, since a much larger clone lies one base away. J is TRBJ2-1 and V is TRBV10-3, with 13 positions matching TRBD2. This CDR3 region has 15 residues. CDR1 ENHRY and CDR2 SYGVKD come from the germline V gene. V dropped 5 bases and J dropped 8; count of bases not matched to a gene: 6. CDR3 protein: CAISTTSGGTDEQFF. In DNA form, the CDR3 reads TGTGCCATCAGTACGACTAGCGGGGGGACCGATGAGCAGTTCTTC.

The V gene is TRBV11-2, the J gene TRBJ1-6; no clear D gene. The CDR3 contains 16 residues. CDR1 and CDR2 from the germline V gene are SGHAT and FQNNGV. Trimming took 5 bases from V and 3 from J, leaving 14 bases between them. The chain's CDR3 is CASSPKGTDYNSPLHF. CDR3 in DNA: TGTGCCAGCAGCCCGAAAGGAACAGACTATAATTCACCCCTCCACTTT.

This clonotype was picked up a small number of times. This chain's CDR3 is CASSLVWRGGTDTQYF. The CDR3 nucleotides read TGCGCCAGCAGCTTGGTGTGGCGGGGGGGCACAGATACGCAGTATTTT. The chain combines TRBV5-1 with TRBJ2-3, with 8 bases identical to TRBD2. The germline CDR1 and CDR2 sequences are SGHRS and YFSETQ. This CDR3 region has 16 residues. Losses at the gene ends were 0 bases for V and 1 base for J; bases not matched to a gene: 4.

The genes are TRBV7-9 and TRBJ2-7; D call uncertain. CDR3 size: 13 residues. Germline V lookup: CDR1 SEHNR, CDR2 FQNEAQ (reference sequence). Trimming cost V 5 bases and J 5 bases, with 13 bases left between them. The DNA of the CDR3 is TGTGCCAGCAGCCTACTGCCCTGGGACGAGCAGTACTTC. Residues: CASSLLPWDEQYF.